The 15 T cell receptor beta chains in this list originate from one sample, sequenced in a study of human T cells and chemical hapten exposure. MiXCR, applied by TCRdb to the RACE reads, yields one record per CDR3 protein. Altogether 350,000 to 400,000 distinct CDR3 sequences are present, 5% to 6.5% being singletons, with the ten largest covering 2% to 3%. Time point meaning: pre-sensitization, week 0. Treatment reported: therapeutic diphenylcyclopropenone sensitization with weekly scalp DPC. The sequencing used whole blood, collected in connection with sensitization to the hapten diphenylcyclopropenone (DPC). These receptors were collected from a woman aged 45-65 years with alopecia areata. Some clones in this sample may be carry-over from other donors' samples.

This clonotype has only a few counts. V gene TRBV6-5 combines with J gene TRBJ1-2; TRBD1 might be the D (6 bases). The CDR3 extends over 15 amino acids. CDR1 is MNHEY and CDR2 is SVGAGI in the germline V gene. Trimming stripped 5 bases from V and 5 bases from J, with 18 bases between. The CDR3 sequence: CASSPSDTGSYGYTF. CDR3 bases: TGTGCCAGCAGTCCGAGTGACACAGGGAGTTATGGCTACACCTTC.

This clonotype has a handful of counts. The V call is TRBV7-8, the J call TRBJ1-4; 8 positions match TRBD1. The CDR3 sequence is 16 residues long. Germline assignment: CDR1 SGHVS and CDR2 FQNEAQ. V dropped 5 bases and J dropped 4; count of bases not matched to a gene: 9. As DNA, the CDR3 is TGTGCCAGCAGCCCTCCTAGGACAGGGATTAATGAAAAACTGTTTTTT. Residues: CASSPPRTGINEKLFF.

The sample holds many counts of this clonotype. This chain joins TRBV29-1 and TRBJ1-1; D unclear. The germline gives CDR1 SQVTM, CDR2 ANQGSEA. The V end was cut by 2 bases, the J end by 7 bases, with 5 bases between. The CDR3 is made up of 10 amino acids. The CDR3 sequence: CSVEQVEAFF. DNA for the CDR3: TGCAGCGTTGAACAAGTTGAAGCTTTCTTT.

This clonotype was seen ten or more times. V gene TRBV27 combines with J gene TRBJ1-5; perhaps TRBD1 as D (5 bases). Looked up from germline, CDR1 is MNHEY and CDR2 is SMNVEV (reference sequence). The CDR3 length is 12 residues. Trimming removed 4 bases at V and 6 bases at J, with 7 bases between. The CDR3 DNA is TGTGCCAGCAGTTCGGGGGTTCAGCCCCAGCATTTT. It yields the protein CASSSGVQPQHF.

This clonotype was seen at least ten times. The gene calls are TRBV6-1 and TRBJ2-7; D remains unclear. CDR1 is MNHNS, CDR2 SASEGT, per germline. V gave up 2 bases and J gave up 2 bases, with 10 bases separating them. This CDR3 region has 14 residues. The CDR3 DNA sequence: TGTGCCAGCAGTGAATGGAAGGGTACCTACGAGCAGTACTTC. Translation gives CASSEWKGTYEQYF.

CDR3 nucleotides: TGTGCCAGCAGTCCCTTGACTAGCGGGGACTACGAGCAGTACTTC. Translated: CASSPLTSGDYEQYF. This rearrangement joins TRBV27 to TRBJ2-7, with 11 bases identical to TRBD2. The junction had 6 bases not matched to a gene; V was cut back by 5 bases and J by 3 bases. Germline V gene data show CDR1 as MNHEY and CDR2 as SMNVEV (reference sequence). The CDR3 totals 15 residues.

The chain joins TRBV29-1 to TRBJ1-2, with D possibly being TRBD1 (5 bases). Germline V gene lookup returns CDR1 SQVTM and CDR2 ANQGSEA. The germline V and J ends were trimmed by 4 bases and 11 bases, with 14 bases remaining between them. The CDR3 length is 11 residues. CDR3 loop: CSVGDGGTYTF. The CDR3 nucleotides read TGCAGCGTTGGGGACGGGGGAACATACACCTTC.

This clonotype appeared a few times. J is TRBJ2-3 and V is TRBV10-3; 10 bases map to TRBD1. The CDR3 sequence is 14 residues long. V gave up 8 bases and J gave up 6 bases; unmatched junction bases: 8. Germline V gives CDR1 ENHRY, CDR2 SYGVKD. Here the CDR3 DNA reads TGTGCCATCGGGTCAGGGACAGGGGTGGATACGCAGTATTTT. This sequence encodes CAIGSGTGVDTQYF.

The chain combines TRBV4-1 with TRBJ1-6; D unclear. The CDR3 is 15 residues long. The V gene lost 0 bases and the J gene lost 6 bases, with 9 bases spanning the gap. Germline assignment: CDR1 MGHRA and CDR2 YSYEKL. The CDR3 spells CASSQESGPNSPLHF. The CDR3 bases are TGCGCCAGCAGCCAAGAAAGCGGGCCTAATTCACCCCTCCACTTT.

This clonotype was recorded a few times. The V call is TRBV18, the J call TRBJ2-3; TRBD2 aligns across 11 bases. This CDR3 contains 15 residues. The ends lost 6 bases at V and 6 bases at J; junction bases unmatched: 8. The germline V gene has CDR1 KGHSH and CDR2 LQKENI. CDR3 residues: CASSPTSGVQDTQYF. CDR3 nucleotides: TGTGCCAGCTCGCCGACTAGCGGGGTACAGGATACGCAGTATTTT.

In its sample, this clonotype was seen many times. The genes are TRBV20-1 and TRBJ1-1; 7 bases map to TRBD1. CDR1 DFQATT and CDR2 SNEGSKA come from the germline V gene (reference sequence). V shed 6 bases and J 0 bases; nucleotides not matched to a gene: 7. The CDR3 consists of 14 residues. CDR3 residues: CSASTGPMNTEAFF. The CDR3 nucleotides are TGCAGTGCGTCGACAGGGCCGATGAACACTGAAGCTTTCTTT.

The sample holds a few counts of this clonotype. CDR3 protein: CASSLSSGDGYTF. CDR3 DNA: TGTGCCAGCAGCTTATCATCAGGGGATGGCTACACCTTC. The rearrangement uses TRBV7-3 and TRBJ1-2, with a tentative D call TRBD1 (6 bases). The V gene lost 2 bases and the J gene lost 6 bases, with 10 bases spanning the gap. Looked up from germline, CDR1 is SGHTA and CDR2 is FQGTGA. CDR3 length: 13 residues.

This clonotype was observed a few times. The chain has TRBV5-6 and TRBJ2-5; TRBD2 might be the D (7 bases). Germline loops: CDR1 SGHDT, CDR2 YYEEEE. V lost 0 bases, J lost 4 bases, and 19 bases lay in between. This CDR3 contains 17 residues. This chain's CDR3 is CASSLGLAEIGGETQYF. CDR3 bases: TGTGCCAGCAGCTTGGGTCTAGCGGAGATAGGGGGAGAGACCCAGTACTTC.

The chain uses TRBV7-9 and TRBJ1-5, with no clear D. Per germline, CDR1 SEHNR and CDR2 FQNEAQ (reference sequence). The CDR3 sequence is 13 residues long. V lost 4 bases to trimming and J lost 5 bases, with 9 bases between them. Here the CDR3 reads CASSSGRDQPQHF. CDR3 in DNA: TGTGCCAGCAGCTCGGGAAGGGATCAGCCCCAGCATTTT.

At least ten counts were recorded for this clonotype. V gene TRBV12-3 or TRBV12-4 combines with J gene TRBJ2-2; D is possibly TRBD1 (6 bases). The CDR3 length is 14 residues. V lost 3 bases, J lost 6 bases, and 11 bases lay in between. Here the CDR3 reads CASSLEAGAGELFF. CDR3 coding DNA: TGTGCCAGCAGTTTGGAGGCAGGGGCCGGGGAGCTGTTTTTT.